This section outlines one T cell receptor (beta chain) sequence together with its context. What it binds is unknown. This entry is derived from a study of T cell responses to AZD1222 COVID-19 vaccine. General observations from the study: Reportedly, nearly half of unique spike TCRs recognized epitopes outside B.1.351/B.1.1.7 mutations. When two AZD1222 doses had been given, Spike-specific TCR breadth and depth rose. White British donors predominated, females outnumbered males, and clonal diversity was possibly underestimated.

Repertoires were generated with immunoSEQ multiplex PCR, while TCRdb's copy carries only in-frame clones and drops some. The sample yields more than 150,000 clones, under 95% seen once. The sequence derives from an adult who received the AZD1222 COVID-19 vaccine. The sequences come from peripheral blood, collected 28 days after the second AZD1222 dose.

CDR3 loop: CASSQGLDSYNEQFF. The CDR3 DNA is TGTGCCAGCAGCCAGGGACTAGACTCCTACAATGAGCAGTTCTTC. J is TRBJ2-1 and V is TRBV5-4; 8 bases are shared with TRBD2. Germline V gene lookup returns CDR1 SGHNT and CDR2 YYREEE (reference sequence). The junction had 3 bases not matched to a gene; V was cut back by 4 bases and J by 0 bases. The CDR3 extends over 15 amino acids.